One sample yielded the 16 T cell receptor beta chains listed below, sequenced in a study of blood T cell repertoires in COVID-19 (dated by TCRdb to the early 2020s). Library preparation used the immunoSEQ multiplex PCR assay. In TCRdb, the immuneACCESS table is reduced to in-frame sequences with V and J assigned. These tables do not hold every clone; where another copy was compared, an unresolved V gene accounts for under half, and the others remain unexplained. This sample is represented by around 71,000 clones; more than 75% of them were singletons. Clones ranked in the top ten supply about 2.1% of the sample. The material sequenced was peripheral blood. Source of these receptors: a woman aged 55-70 years with acute or convalescent COVID-19.

V is TRBV6-5 and J is TRBJ1-5; perhaps TRBD1 as D (5 bases). The V gene's germline CDR1 is MNHEY and CDR2 SVGAGI. The CDR3 has 13 residues. Trimming took off 4 bases at V and 5 bases at J, with 9 bases between the two ends. This CDR3 reads CASSSTGDQPQHF. In DNA form, the CDR3 reads TGTGCCAGCAGTTCCACAGGAGATCAGCCCCAGCATTTT.

The chain uses TRBV28 and TRBJ2-2; D uncertain. The V end was cut by 1 base, the J end by 4 bases, with 16 bases between. The CDR3 sequence is 17 residues long. CDR1 is MDHEN and CDR2 is SYDVKM in the germline V gene. The CDR3 DNA is TGTGCCAGCAGTTTATTCCGTCCGGAGAGTGGCACCGGGGAGCTGTTTTTT. Protein: CASSLFRPESGTGELFF.

The chain carries TRBV6-5 and TRBJ1-6; TRBD1 agrees at 9 bases. The CDR3 runs to 14 residues. Losses at the gene ends were 6 bases for V and 10 bases for J; bases not matched to a gene: 7. Germline values: CDR1 MNHEY, CDR2 SVGAGI. The CDR3: CASRLGQGLSPLHF. CDR3 coding DNA: TGTGCCAGCAGGCTAGGACAGGGGCTGTCACCCCTCCACTTT.

The DNA for the CDR3 is TGTGCCAGCAGAGTGAGTAGCAATCAGCCCCAGCATTTT. Translated, it gives CASRVSSNQPQHF. This chain joins TRBV12-3 or TRBV12-4 and TRBJ1-5; D gene ambiguous. Trimming took off 6 bases at V and 0 bases at J, with 6 bases between the two ends. The CDR3 covers 13 residues.

The rearrangement uses TRBV7-2 and TRBJ2-7, with 10 bases matching TRBD1. Trimming at V came to 4 bases and at J to 5 bases, leaving 5 bases not matched to a gene. Germline assignment: CDR1 SGHTA and CDR2 FQGNSA. The CDR3 has 14 residues. Here the CDR3 DNA reads TGTGCCAGCAGCTCGGGACAGGGGTTGAACGAGCAGTACTTC. Protein: CASSSGQGLNEQYF.

The chain joins TRBV7-8 to TRBJ1-1, with 7 bases matching TRBD1. Germline V gene sequence: CDR1 SGHVS, CDR2 FQNEAQ. The CDR3 has 18 amino acids. Trimming at V came to 3 bases and at J to 0 bases, leaving 13 bases not matched to a gene. The CDR3 loop reads CASSFYRTGRGMNTEAFF. The CDR3 bases are TGTGCCAGCAGCTTCTACAGGACAGGTCGAGGGATGAACACTGAAGCTTTCTTT.

This chain uses TRBV19 with TRBJ2-7, with 8 bases lining up with TRBD2. Germline V CDR1 and CDR2: LNHDA, SQIVND (reference sequence). CDR3 size: 15 residues. Trimming took 10 bases from V and 4 from J; bases not matched to a gene: 15. DNA of the CDR3: TGTGCCACCGGGGGGGGCAGTGGGCAGATTTACGAGCAGTACTTC. Its translation is CATGGGSGQIYEQYF. The full variable domain, completed using reference TRBV19 and TRBJ2-7, is DGGITQSPKYLFRKEGQNVTLSCEQNLNHDAMYWYRQDPGQGLRLIYYSQIVNDFQKGDIAEGYSVSREKKESFPLTVTSAQKNPTAFYLCATGGGSGQIYEQYFGPGTRLTVT.

This clone has a handful of counts. This chain uses TRBV27 with TRBJ2-1; D is possibly TRBD2 (6 bases). V lost 3 bases and J 5 bases, leaving 14 bases between the germline ends. Germline CDR1 is MNHEY and CDR2 is SMNVEV (reference sequence). This CDR3 has 15 amino acids. The CDR3 spells CASSLWGEVNNEQFF. DNA for the CDR3: TGTGCCAGCAGTTTGTGGGGGGAGGTAAACAATGAGCAGTTCTTC.

This chain connects TRBV7-2 to TRBJ2-7, with D tentatively TRBD1 (5 bases). With 5 bases removed from V and 7 bases from J, the gap between germline ends came to 18 bases. The CDR3 has 14 residues. Germline CDR1 SGHTA, CDR2 FQGNSA. CDR3 nucleotides: TGTGCCAGCAGCCAGAATTCAGGGTTGGGGGAGCAGTACTTC. Amino acids: CASSQNSGLGEQYF.

The J gene is TRBJ2-5, the V gene TRBV19; 14 bases map to TRBD2. The CDR3 runs to 17 residues. Losses at the gene ends were 5 bases for V and 0 bases for J; bases not matched to a gene: 5. CDR1 is LNHDA, CDR2 SQIVND, per germline (reference sequence). The CDR3 DNA is TGTGCCAGTAGTGGACCGGGACTAGCGGGAGACCAAGAGACCCAGTACTTC. Its translation: CASSGPGLAGDQETQYF.

The sample holds a few counts of this clone. The rearrangement links TRBV4-2 to TRBJ2-2; D is possibly TRBD1 (5 bases). CDR3 length: 14 amino acids. V dropped 4 bases and J dropped 6 bases, with 12 bases sitting between them. Per the germline V gene, CDR1 is LGHNA and CDR2 is YNFKEQ. The CDR3, as DNA: TGTGCCAGCAGCCCAGGCGTAGGGGCCGGGGAGCTGTTTTTT. Translation: CASSPGVGAGELFF.

The chain carries TRBV10-3 and TRBJ1-1; no definite D call. The germline CDR1 and CDR2 sequences are ENHRY and SYGVKD. This CDR3 spans 13 amino acids. The V end was cut by 3 bases, the J end by 3 bases, with 8 bases between. CDR3 nucleotide sequence: TGTGCCATCAGTGACAGGTGGGACACTGAAGCTTTCTTT. Translated, it gives CAISDRWDTEAFF.

In its sample, this clone was seen once. The chain couples TRBV6-5 to TRBJ2-1; 12 nucleotides align to TRBD2. The V gene's germline CDR1 is MNHEY and CDR2 SVGAGI. CDR3 size: 14 residues. J lost 7 bases, V lost 6 bases, and 4 bases had no gene match. The DNA of the CDR3 is TGTGCCAGCAGACCAGGACTAGCGGGGAATGAGCAGTTCTTC. Translated, it gives CASRPGLAGNEQFF.

This rearrangement joins TRBV11-2 to TRBJ2-7, with TRBD2 identical over 7 bases. CDR3 size: 14 residues. The V gene end was trimmed by 1 base and the J gene end by 5 bases; junction bases not matched to a gene: 5. Germline CDR1 SGHAT, CDR2 FQNNGV. CDR3 nucleotide sequence: TGTGCCAGCAGCTTAGGGGGGGGAACTGACGAGCAGTACTTC. This sequence encodes CASSLGGGTDEQYF.

The rearrangement joins TRBV5-6 to TRBJ1-5, with D maybe TRBD1 (6 bases). The V gene lost 4 bases and the J gene lost 0 bases, with 17 bases spanning the gap. The CDR3 runs 17 residues. The germline gives CDR1 SGHDT, CDR2 YYEEEE. The CDR3 reads CASSPGGQGYSNQPQHF. DNA of the CDR3: TGTGCCAGCAGCCCCGGGGGGCAGGGGTATAGCAATCAGCCCCAGCATTTT.

The rearrangement joins TRBV27 to TRBJ2-3; 9 bases match TRBD1. The length of the CDR3 is 14 residues. V was clipped by 6 bases and J by 7 bases; unmatched bases: 8. CDR1 and CDR2 from the germline V gene are MNHEY and SMNVEV (reference sequence). CDR3 in DNA: TGTGCCAGCAGCCCGGGACAGGGATTAAATACGCAGTATTTT. This encodes CASSPGQGLNTQYF.